These 13 T cell receptor beta chains came from one sample sequenced in a study of blood T cell repertoires in COVID-19. Clones were read by immunoSEQ multiplex PCR, and TCRdb kept only the in-frame ones, dropping some. The sample holds over 95,000 clones, 75% to 85% seen once. The sample consisted of peripheral blood. The receptors originated from a human donor in a cohort sampled during active COVID-19.

The chain carries TRBV4-1 and TRBJ1-4, with 7 bases identical to TRBD1. The CDR3 is 16 residues long. Germline lookup yields CDR1 MGHRA and CDR2 YSYEKL. With V trimmed by 1 base and J by 2 bases, 4 bases remained unmatched. The CDR3 sequence is CASSQGQGGTNEKLFF. In DNA, the CDR3 is TGCGCCAGCAGCCAAGGACAGGGTGGCACTAATGAAAAACTGTTTTTT.

CDR3 in amino acids: CASSHLVPGQGRGAFF. CDR3 nucleotide sequence: TGCGCCAGCAGTCATCTCGTCCCGGGACAGGGGAGGGGGGCTTTCTTT. This chain connects TRBV23-1 to TRBJ1-1; 10 nucleotides agree with TRBD1. TRBV23-1 is assigned to the ORF class and has an uncertain function. The CDR3 runs to 16 residues. With V trimmed by 3 bases and J by 11 bases, 15 bases remained unmatched.

This clone turned up a few times. The V call is TRBV9, the J call TRBJ2-1, with TRBD1 matching 7 bases. V was clipped by 4 bases and J by 0 bases; unmatched bases: 7. Germline V gives CDR1 SGDLS, CDR2 YYNGEE. This CDR3 contains 16 residues. The CDR3 DNA reads TGTGCCAGCAGCCCATGGGACAGTGTCTCCTACAATGAGCAGTTCTTC. Its translation is CASSPWDSVSYNEQFF. The entire variable domain, with the rest obtained from reference TRBV9 and TRBJ2-1, is as follows: DSGVTQTPKHLITATGQRVTLRCSPRSGDLSVYWYQQSLDQGLQFLIQYYNGEERAKGNILERFSAQQFPDLHSELNLSSLELGDSALYFCASSPWDSVSYNEQFFGPGTRLTVL.

V is TRBV19 and J is TRBJ2-7, with TRBD2 matching 9 bases. The CDR3 spans 14 residues. Germline CDR1 is LNHDA and CDR2 is SQIVND (reference sequence). With 5 bases clipped from V and 6 bases from J, the junction kept 8 bases outside the gene matches. The CDR3 spells CASSDLAGYSEQYF. The DNA of the CDR3 is TGTGCCAGTAGTGATCTAGCGGGGTATAGCGAGCAGTACTTC.

This clone was found once. The chain carries TRBV7-2 and TRBJ1-6; TRBD1 is a possible D gene (5 bases). There are 13 residues in the CDR3. Trimming removed 1 base from V and 14 bases from J, with 12 bases in between. Germline V lookup: CDR1 SGHTA, CDR2 FQGNSA. CDR3 in amino acids: CASSLGRGQSLHF. In DNA form, the CDR3 reads TGTGCCAGCAGCTTAGGGAGAGGACAATCCCTCCACTTT. The variable domain in full, completed from reference TRBV7-2 and TRBJ1-6, reads GAGVSQSPSNKVTEKGKDVELRCDPISGHTALYWYRQSLGQGLEFLIYFQGNSAPDKSGLPSDRFSAERTGGSVSTLTIQRTQQEDSAVYLCASSLGRGQSLHFGNGTRLTVT.

This clone was seen more than once but under ten times. The rearrangement links TRBV9 to TRBJ1-2; TRBD1 agrees at 7 bases. The germline gives CDR1 SGDLS, CDR2 YYNGEE. Germline trimming cut 4 bases from V and 8 bases from J; bases unmatched to any gene: 8. The CDR3 loop spans 13 amino acids. Here the CDR3 DNA reads TGTGCCAGCAGCTCCTCGACAGGGCGAGGCTACACCTTC. Translation: CASSSSTGRGYTF.

CDR3 residues: CASSQVVPGAGEGYTF. The CDR3 nucleotides are TGCGCCAGCAGCCAAGTGGTCCCAGGCGCGGGGGAGGGCTACACCTTC. The chain links TRBV4-3 to TRBJ1-2; a possible D gene is TRBD1 (5 bases). Between the trimmed V and J ends, which lost 1 base and 8 bases, there was a span of 20 bases. The CDR3 consists of 16 residues. CDR1 and CDR2 (germline): LGHNA, YSLEER.

CDR3 amino acids: CASSAQPPGQGAVAFF. CDR3 in DNA: TGTGCCAGCAGCGCACAACCCCCCGGACAGGGGGCAGTAGCTTTCTTT. This chain uses TRBV7-3 with TRBJ1-1; 11 positions agree with TRBD1. The ends lost 5 bases at V and 10 bases at J; junction bases unmatched: 15. CDR1 and CDR2 (germline): SGHTA, FQGTGA. The CDR3 sequence is 16 residues long.

V usage is TRBV4-2 and J usage is TRBJ2-7, with TRBD2 matching over 7 bases. The CDR3 contains 15 residues. J lost 2 bases, V lost 2 bases, and 6 bases had no gene match. Germline lookup yields CDR1 LGHNA and CDR2 YNFKEQ. Here the CDR3 DNA reads TGTGCCAGCAGCCAATCCGGCGGGAGCACCTACGAGCAGTACTTC. This gives the protein CASSQSGGSTYEQYF.

This clone was seen more than once but under ten times. The rearrangement joins TRBV18 to TRBJ2-7, with TRBD2 as a possible D gene (5 bases). Trimming shortened V by 5 bases and J by 0 bases, and 14 bases separated the two germline ends. The CDR3 loop spans 15 amino acids. CDR1 is KGHSH and CDR2 is LQKENI in the germline V gene. CDR3 nucleotides: TGTGCCAGCTCAAATAGGCCTGGGAGCTCCTACGAGCAGTACTTC. This translates into CASSNRPGSSYEQYF.

The chain combines TRBV3-1 (or the pseudogene TRBV3-2) with TRBJ2-7; 7 bases agree with TRBD1. J lost 0 bases, V lost 4 bases, and 6 bases had no gene match. The CDR3 consists of 15 residues. Germline CDR1 and CDR2: LGHDT and YNNKEL (reference sequence). In DNA form, the CDR3 reads TGTGCCAGCAGCCTAAGACCAGGGGGCTCCTACGAGCAGTACTTC. Its translation is CASSLRPGGSYEQYF.

This clone was observed a single time. The chain links TRBV19 to TRBJ1-1; D uncertain. CDR1 and CDR2 (germline): LNHDA, SQIVND (reference sequence). V was clipped by 3 bases and J by 7 bases, with 30 bases between them. The CDR3 contains 19 residues. This CDR3 reads CASSIQTGRFDGRGNEAFF. CDR3 nucleotides: TGTGCCAGTAGTATCCAGACGGGAAGGTTCGACGGCCGAGGGAATGAAGCTTTCTTT.

This chain connects TRBV5-1 to TRBJ1-1, with 9 nucleotides matching TRBD1. With 0 bases clipped from V and 9 bases from J, the junction kept 3 bases outside the gene matches. CDR3 length equals 13 residues. CDR1 is SGHRS, CDR2 YFSETQ, per germline. The CDR3, as DNA: TGCGCCAGCAGCTTGGGGGGACAGGGTAAAGCTTTCTTT. Translation: CASSLGGQGKAFF.